These T cell receptor beta chains were read from a single sample in a study of CD8+CD57+ T cells in acquired aplastic anemia. TCRdb recomputed calls from the reads with MiXCR, one row per CDR3 protein. The table shows 350,000 to 450,000 distinct CDR3 sequences, with 60% to 80% occurring only once. Material for sequencing was sorted CD4+, CD8+, or CD8+CD57+ T cells (not recorded which) from PBMCs. All receptors derive from a human donor in good health, serving as a control. Each CDR3 is given with its conserved first and last residue.

CDR3 protein,J gene,V gene
CASSRTGTGGTYGYTF,TRBJ1-2,TRBV11-2
CASSLYLCSVETHGGQGPYEQYF,TRBJ2-7,TRBV12-3/TRBV12-4
CASSLRGTGLRNTF,TRBJ2-3,TRBV7-3
CASSLFPGQGENTF,TRBJ1-2,TRBV5-6
CASSLTVNTEQFF,TRBJ2-1,TRBV12-3/TRBV12-4
CSAREGWGLDF,TRBJ2-7,TRBV20-1
CASSLGPDSPRHFF,TRBJ1-2,TRBV7-9
CASSGDLDNSPLHF,TRBJ1-6,TRBV2
CASSPRSRGENEAYF,TRBJ2-7,TRBV27
CASSVATAFNEQFF,TRBJ2-1,TRBV5-1
CASSNDRRAPYQHF,TRBJ1-5,TRBV2
CASSELRTIGTGELFF,TRBJ2-2,TRBV25-1
CASSKAGDNQPQHF,TRBJ1-5,TRBV6-4
CASIQQGAVSYEQYF,TRBJ2-7,TRBV19
CASRRGDYQPQHFYF,TRBJ2-7,TRBV7-2
CASTRAGSDQHF,TRBJ2-7,TRBV7-2
CASSLAAGSSYEQYF,TRBJ2-7,TRBV5-1
CASRRWDPNTGELFF,TRBJ2-2,TRBV6-5
CASSLSRTLGNEQFF,TRBJ2-1,TRBV7-3
CSAIGNSEGPLHF,TRBJ1-6,TRBV20-1
CAISGGGLAGPTDTQYF,TRBJ2-3,TRBV10-3
CASSGGTYQETQYF,TRBJ2-5,TRBV10-3
CASSLWNTIYF,TRBJ1-3,TRBV4-3
CAWSAGTVSNQPQHF,TRBJ1-5,TRBV30
CASSLRAAVGTQYF,TRBJ2-3,TRBV7-2
CASSLGRGVDTQYF,TRBJ2-3,TRBV7-9
CASSPQHGNQPQHF,TRBJ1-5,TRBV7-9
CASIQSGNTIYF,TRBJ1-3,TRBV7-9
CSARDTEAFQYF,TRBJ2-5,TRBV20-1
CASSEAIGLQETQYF,TRBJ2-5,TRBV2
CASSYSRVRPEAFF,TRBJ1-1,TRBV6-6
CSARTLVPPYEQYF,TRBJ2-7,TRBV20-1
CASSQDGGGSSPLHF,TRBJ1-6,TRBV4-3
CASSKGGRGLTYEQYF,TRBJ2-7,TRBV5-4
CASSARTGITGELFF,TRBJ2-2,TRBV5-6